The 23 T cell receptor beta chains below come from one sample, sequenced in a study of blood T cell repertoires in COVID-19. The table came from immunoSEQ multiplex PCR; TCRdb's copy has only in-frame clones and leaves some out. The data contain over 200,000 clones, around 85% of them singletons. Sequencing was carried out using peripheral blood. The source is a human donor in a cohort sampled during active COVID-19.

This rearrangement joins TRBV6-5 to TRBJ1-1, with D tentatively TRBD1 (5 bases). Germline-derived CDR1 and CDR2 are MNHEY and SVGAGI. There are 15 residues in the CDR3. Trimming took 6 bases from V and 0 from J, leaving 14 bases between them. The CDR3: CASRFGALLNTEAFF. The CDR3 nucleotides are TGTGCCAGCAGATTTGGGGCCCTCTTGAACACTGAAGCTTTCTTT.

The J gene is TRBJ1-6, the V gene TRBV27, with D possibly matching TRBD1 (5 bases). V lost 4 bases to trimming and J lost 3 bases, with 22 bases between them. From germline, CDR1 is MNHEY and CDR2 SMNVEV (reference sequence). The CDR3 length is 19 residues. CDR3 sequence reads: CASSSRGSSRDLYNSPLHF. The DNA for the CDR3 is TGTGCCAGCAGTTCCCGGGGGAGTAGCAGAGACCTCTATAATTCACCCCTCCACTTT.

This clone was detected only once. The rearrangement joins TRBV7-9 to TRBJ2-7, with 9 positions matching TRBD1. The CDR3 consists of 16 residues. Germline values: CDR1 SEHNR, CDR2 FQNEAQ (reference sequence). V was pared by 4 bases and J by 1 base, with 8 bases of the junction left unmatched. In DNA, the CDR3 is TGTGCCAGCAGCTCCTCTAAGGGACAGGGTTCCTACGAGCAGTACTTC. Its protein is CASSSSKGQGSYEQYF.

The chain employs TRBV19 and TRBJ2-1, with 9 positions matching TRBD2. Trimming removed 4 bases from V and 4 bases from J; junction bases left unmatched: 5. CDR1 and CDR2 from the germline V gene are LNHDA and SQIVND (reference sequence). The CDR3 totals 15 residues. The CDR3 reads CASSRELAGYNEQFF. The DNA for the CDR3 is TGTGCCAGTAGTAGAGAGCTAGCGGGGTACAATGAGCAGTTCTTC.

The chain employs TRBV10-3 and TRBJ2-7; 11 nucleotides line up with TRBD1. CDR3 length equals 14 residues. With 5 bases clipped from V and 6 bases from J, the junction kept 6 bases outside the gene matches. Germline loops: CDR1 ENHRY, CDR2 SYGVKD. The CDR3 protein is CAISSRDRGFEQYF. The CDR3 DNA reads TGTGCCATCAGTTCTCGGGACAGGGGGTTCGAGCAGTACTTC.

The chain employs TRBV24-1 and TRBJ1-4, with 9 bases matching TRBD1. The CDR3 length is 14 residues. V gave up 4 bases and J gave up 8 bases; unmatched junction bases: 4. CDR1 and CDR2 (germline): KGHDR, SFDVKD. The CDR3 reads CATSEGGTGEKLFF. The DNA for the CDR3 is TGTGCCACCAGTGAGGGCGGGACAGGGGAAAAACTGTTTTTT.

This sequence joins TRBV4-3 and TRBJ2-7; D is perhaps TRBD1 (6 bases). The CDR3 is 15 residues long. V was trimmed by 6 bases and J by 2 bases, leaving 17 bases between them. The germline gives CDR1 LGHNA, CDR2 YSLEER. This CDR3 reads CASSHSMDSTYEQYF. In nucleotides, the CDR3 is TGCGCCAGCAGTCATTCCATGGACAGCACCTACGAGCAGTACTTC.

The chain is built from TRBV28 and TRBJ1-1; D unresolved. The CDR3 runs to 14 residues. Germline CDR1 is MDHEN and CDR2 is SYDVKM. V was shortened by 6 bases and J by 0 bases, with 11 bases between the two germline ends. The CDR3 sequence: CASSPPRMNTEAFF. As DNA, the CDR3 is TGTGCCAGCAGCCCCCCCAGAATGAACACTGAAGCTTTCTTT.

The J gene is TRBJ1-1, the V gene TRBV24-1; possible D gene TRBD1, 6 bases. Germline V gene data show CDR1 as KGHDR and CDR2 as SFDVKD. Trimming took off 7 bases at V and 7 bases at J, with 15 bases between the two ends. The CDR3 loop spans 13 amino acids. The CDR3 DNA follows: TGTGCCACCAGGCCGGGACATAGGAGTGAAGCTTTCTTT. It codes for CATRPGHRSEAFF.

The chain employs TRBV7-2 and TRBJ2-3; possibly TRBD1 for D (5 bases). Germline CDR1 reads SGHTA; CDR2 reads FQGNSA. Trimming stripped 6 bases from V and 0 bases from J, with 22 bases between. The CDR3 loop spans 18 amino acids. CDR3: CASSGRQGRFLSTDTQYF. CDR3 nucleotides: TGTGCCAGCAGTGGCCGCCAGGGCCGTTTTTTAAGCACAGATACGCAGTATTTT.

The chain carries TRBV7-2 and TRBJ2-7; 13 bases line up with TRBD2. J gave up 7 bases and V 4 bases, and 10 bases lay outside the gene matches. The CDR3 is 16 amino acids. CDR1 and CDR2 from the germline V gene are SGHTA and FQGNSA. The DNA for the CDR3 is TGTGCCAGCAGCTCCGCCCCGGGACTAGCGGGACCGGAGCAGTACTTC. Translating it yields CASSSAPGLAGPEQYF.

The rearrangement links TRBV5-6 to TRBJ1-3; the D gene is possibly TRBD1 (5 bases). The CDR3 extends over 15 amino acids. Germline V gene data show CDR1 as SGHDT and CDR2 as YYEEEE. The ends were cut back, 4 bases at V and 1 base at J, with 12 bases in the middle. In DNA form, the CDR3 reads TGTGCCAGCAGCAGACTCAGGGCTTCTGGAAACACCATATATTTT. It codes for CASSRLRASGNTIYF.

The V gene is TRBV5-6, the J gene TRBJ2-3, with 12 nucleotides matching TRBD2. The CDR3 is 18 residues long. Germline loops: CDR1 SGHDT, CDR2 YYEEEE. V was pared by 4 bases and J by 5 bases, with 14 bases of the junction left unmatched. The CDR3 loop is CASSPNLAGGRYLDTQYF. The CDR3 DNA reads TGTGCCAGCAGCCCGAACCTAGCGGGAGGGCGATATTTAGATACGCAGTATTTT.

The V call is TRBV5-4, the J call TRBJ1-2; D uncertain. Germline V gives CDR1 SGHNT, CDR2 YYREEE (reference sequence). Trimming took off 1 base at V and 1 base at J, with 5 bases between the two ends. This CDR3 contains 13 residues. CDR3 DNA: TGTGCCAGCAGCTTGAACAGTAACTATGGCTACACCTTC. It encodes CASSLNSNYGYTF.

The chain joins TRBV28 to TRBJ1-2; 7 bases line up with TRBD1. CDR3 length: 15 residues. Germline V CDR1 and CDR2: MDHEN, SYDVKM. Trimming removed 4 bases from V and 2 bases from J; junction bases left unmatched: 7. CDR3 sequence: CASSSSLQGNYGYTF. The CDR3 DNA reads as TGTGCCAGCAGTTCATCGCTACAGGGGAACTATGGCTACACCTTC.

The genes are TRBV5-1 and TRBJ2-1, with D perhaps TRBD1 (6 bases). CDR3 length equals 15 residues. Looked up from germline, CDR1 is SGHRS and CDR2 is YFSETQ. V lost 3 bases, J lost 1 base, and 11 bases lay in between. The CDR3 DNA follows: TGCGCCAGCAGCTCCACAGGGAATTCCTACAATGAGCAGTTCTTC. This sequence encodes CASSSTGNSYNEQFF.

There are a few counts of this clone. This chain joins TRBV5-6 and TRBJ2-3, with TRBD1 matching 9 bases. CDR1 is SGHDT, CDR2 YYEEEE, per germline. The CDR3 length is 16 residues. Unmatched junction bases numbered 10, after V lost 4 bases and J lost 4 bases. For the CDR3, the DNA is TGTGCCAGCAGCATGAGAGGGACAGGGCTCCCAGATACGCAGTATTTT. Translated: CASSMRGTGLPDTQYF.

This clone was counted between two and nine times. The chain uses TRBV9 and TRBJ1-5; D unclear. V was trimmed by 0 bases and J by 7 bases, leaving 11 bases between them. The CDR3 consists of 14 residues. Looked up from germline, CDR1 is SGDLS and CDR2 is YYNGEE. The CDR3 nucleotides read TGTGCCAGCAGCGTAGGCCGGGGTGGCCAGCCCCAGCATTTT. It encodes CASSVGRGGQPQHF.

The gene calls are TRBV7-6 and TRBJ2-7; 8 bases are shared with TRBD2. Trimming at V came to 5 bases and at J to 4 bases, leaving 13 bases not matched to a gene. Germline CDR1 and CDR2: SGHVS and FNYEAQ. The CDR3 is 16 residues long. The CDR3 DNA sequence: TGTGCCAGCAGCGGACCGGGGGGGGGAGGCGGGTACGAGCAGTACTTC. This translates into CASSGPGGGGGYEQYF.

This clone appeared a few times. The genes are TRBV5-1 and TRBJ2-7; possibly TRBD1 for D (5 bases). V dropped 0 bases and J dropped 5 bases, with 15 bases sitting between them. Germline V gene lookup returns CDR1 SGHRS and CDR2 YFSETQ. This CDR3 is 15 amino acids long. The DNA for the CDR3 is TGCGCCAGCAGCTTGGACGTCAGGGAAAGCCACGAGCAGTACTTC. As protein: CASSLDVRESHEQYF.

This sequence joins TRBV25-1 and TRBJ2-7, with TRBD2 identical over 7 bases. This CDR3 comprises 13 residues. V was pared by 4 bases and J by 6 bases, with 6 bases of the junction left unmatched. Germline loops: CDR1 MGHDK, CDR2 SYGVNS. CDR3: CASSGGGESEQYF. The CDR3 DNA reads as TGTGCCAGCAGTGGGGGGGGTGAGTCCGAGCAGTACTTC.

This clone has more than one count but fewer than ten. The chain employs TRBV3-1 (or the pseudogene TRBV3-2) and TRBJ1-3; a possible D gene is TRBD1 (5 bases). The CDR3 sequence is 14 residues long. Germline V gives CDR1 LGHDT, CDR2 YNNKEL (reference sequence). Trimming left V 4 bases short and J 4 bases short, with 11 bases between. CDR3: CASSPRRGGNTIYF. The CDR3 DNA follows: TGTGCCAGCAGCCCCCGCCGGGGGGGAAACACCATATATTTT.

There are a few counts of this clone. V gene TRBV27 combines with J gene TRBJ2-7; 11 bases map to TRBD1. The CDR3 spans 13 residues. Germline V lookup: CDR1 MNHEY, CDR2 SMNVEV (reference sequence). Trimming took 6 bases from V and 5 from J; bases not matched to a gene: 3. The CDR3 spells CASSAGQGDEQYF. The CDR3 nucleotides read TGTGCCAGCAGCGCGGGACAGGGGGACGAGCAGTACTTC.